This entry is about one TCR beta chain. What it binds is not known. Germline CDR1 reads SEHNR; CDR2 reads FQNEAQ (reference sequence). Unmatched junction bases numbered 1, after V lost 2 bases and J lost 1 base. The CDR3 is made up of 15 amino acids. The data stem from a study of memory CD4+ T cells and cytomegalovirus serostatus. Findings and caveats of the study: The CMV-associated TCR signature appears largely within the CD4+ memory repertoire. CMV serostatus prediction reached median AUC approximately 0.95, or 0.91 with US-trained model.

As handled by the study authors: After removing out-of-frame reads, 2,204,828 distinct TCRbeta sequences remained. Profiled with immunoSEQ multiplex PCR; TCRdb holds only in-frame clones, not every one. V, J and clone size are those of that table, while D and trimming were read from the DNA. The sample consists of 46,000 or so clones, more than 60% of them appearing once. The sort gate was single viable CD3+CD4+CD8-CD45RO+ cells for memory CD4+ T cells. The chain employs TRBV7-9 and TRBJ2-5, with TRBD2 matching over 10 bases. The TCR originated in an adult in good health and CMV-seronegative. The sequenced sample consisted of memory CD4+ T cells from blood. Here the CDR3 reads CASSLIAGGQETQYF. The CDR3 bases are TGTGCCAGCAGCTTAATAGCGGGGGGCCAAGAGACCCAGTACTTC.